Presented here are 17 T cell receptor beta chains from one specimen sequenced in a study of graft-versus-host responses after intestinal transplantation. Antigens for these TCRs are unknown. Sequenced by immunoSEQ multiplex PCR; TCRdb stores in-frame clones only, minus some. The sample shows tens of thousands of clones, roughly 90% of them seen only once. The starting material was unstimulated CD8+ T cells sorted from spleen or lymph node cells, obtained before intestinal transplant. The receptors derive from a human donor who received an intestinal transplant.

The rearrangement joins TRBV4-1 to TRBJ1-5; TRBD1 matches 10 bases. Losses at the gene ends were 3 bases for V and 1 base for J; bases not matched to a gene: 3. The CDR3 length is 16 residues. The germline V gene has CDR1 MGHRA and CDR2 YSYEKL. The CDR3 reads CASSQGDRGSNQPQHF. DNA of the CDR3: TGCGCCAGCAGCCAGGGGGACAGGGGCAGCAATCAGCCCCAGCATTTT.

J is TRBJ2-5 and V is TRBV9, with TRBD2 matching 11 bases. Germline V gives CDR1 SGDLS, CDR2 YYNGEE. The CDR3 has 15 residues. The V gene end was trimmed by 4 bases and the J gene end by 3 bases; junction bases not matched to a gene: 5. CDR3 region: CASSPRLAGKETQYF. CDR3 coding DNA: TGTGCCAGCAGCCCCCGACTAGCGGGAAAAGAGACCCAGTACTTC.

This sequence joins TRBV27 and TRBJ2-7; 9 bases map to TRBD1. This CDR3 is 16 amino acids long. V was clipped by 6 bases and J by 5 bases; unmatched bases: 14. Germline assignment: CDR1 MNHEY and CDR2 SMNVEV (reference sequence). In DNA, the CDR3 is TGTGCCAGCAGCCTAGGGCCCGGGACAGGGAACGACGAGCAGTACTTC. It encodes CASSLGPGTGNDEQYF.

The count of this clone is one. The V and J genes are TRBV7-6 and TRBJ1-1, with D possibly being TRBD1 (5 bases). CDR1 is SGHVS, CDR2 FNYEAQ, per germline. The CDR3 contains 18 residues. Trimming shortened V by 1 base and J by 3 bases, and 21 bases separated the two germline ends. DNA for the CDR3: TGTGCCAGCAGCTTAGGTACGCTGCAGGGCGGTTGGTACACTGAAGCTTTCTTT. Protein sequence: CASSLGTLQGGWYTEAFF.

The CDR3, as DNA: TGTGCCAGCAGACGGGTCCGGAGGGACACTGAAGCTTTCTTT. Protein sequence: CASRRVRRDTEAFF. The chain joins TRBV6-6 to TRBJ1-1; D is unresolved. Germline V gene data show CDR1 as MNHNY and CDR2 as SVGAGI (reference sequence). There are 14 residues in the CDR3. V was cut by 6 bases and J by 3 bases, with 14 bases left in between.

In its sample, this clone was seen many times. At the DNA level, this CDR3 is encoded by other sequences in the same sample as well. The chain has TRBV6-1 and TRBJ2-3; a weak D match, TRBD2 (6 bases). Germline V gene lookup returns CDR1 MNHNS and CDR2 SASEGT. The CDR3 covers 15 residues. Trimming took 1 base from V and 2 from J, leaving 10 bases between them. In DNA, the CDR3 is TGTGCCAGCAGTGAAGGAGGCGGGGCCACAGATACGCAGTATTTT. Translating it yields CASSEGGGATDTQYF.

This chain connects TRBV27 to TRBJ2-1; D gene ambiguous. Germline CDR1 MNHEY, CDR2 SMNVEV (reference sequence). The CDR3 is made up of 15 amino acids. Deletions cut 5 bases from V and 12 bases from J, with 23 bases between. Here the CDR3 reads CASSLLPPGPMRQFF. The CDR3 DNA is TGTGCCAGCAGTCTACTTCCCCCGGGTCCAATGAGGCAGTTCTTC.

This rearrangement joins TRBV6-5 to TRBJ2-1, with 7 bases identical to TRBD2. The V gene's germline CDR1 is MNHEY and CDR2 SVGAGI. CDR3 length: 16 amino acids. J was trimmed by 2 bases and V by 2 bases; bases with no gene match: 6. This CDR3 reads CASSYAGGNTYNEQFF. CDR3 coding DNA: TGTGCCAGCAGTTACGCCGGGGGGAACACCTACAATGAGCAGTTCTTC.

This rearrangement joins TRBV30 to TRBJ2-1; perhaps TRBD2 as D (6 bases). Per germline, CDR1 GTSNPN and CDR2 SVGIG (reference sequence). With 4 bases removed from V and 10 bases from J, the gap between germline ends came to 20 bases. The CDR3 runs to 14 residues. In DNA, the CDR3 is TGTGCCTGGACCTCGTGGCGGGGTGTTCGGGAGCAGTTCTTC. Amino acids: CAWTSWRGVREQFF.

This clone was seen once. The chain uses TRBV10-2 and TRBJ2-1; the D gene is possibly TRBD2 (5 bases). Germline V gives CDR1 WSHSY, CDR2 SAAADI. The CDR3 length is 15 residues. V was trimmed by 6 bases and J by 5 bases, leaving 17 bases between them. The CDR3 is CASSPLWTYDNEQFF. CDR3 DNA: TGCGCCAGCAGCCCCCTCTGGACTTATGACAATGAGCAGTTCTTC.

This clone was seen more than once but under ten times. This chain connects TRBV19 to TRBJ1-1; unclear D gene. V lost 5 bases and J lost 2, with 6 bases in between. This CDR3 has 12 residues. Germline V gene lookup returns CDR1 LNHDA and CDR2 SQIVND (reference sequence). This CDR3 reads CASSAGNTEAFF. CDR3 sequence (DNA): TGTGCCAGTAGTGCGGGAAACACTGAAGCTTTCTTT.

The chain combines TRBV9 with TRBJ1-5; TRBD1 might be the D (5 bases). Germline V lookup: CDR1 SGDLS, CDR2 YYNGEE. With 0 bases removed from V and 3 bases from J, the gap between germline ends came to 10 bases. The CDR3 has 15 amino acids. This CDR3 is CASSVEAGLNQPQHF. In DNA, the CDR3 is TGTGCCAGCAGCGTAGAGGCAGGGCTCAATCAGCCCCAGCATTTT. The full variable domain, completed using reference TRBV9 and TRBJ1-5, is DSGVTQTPKHLITATGQRVTLRCSPRSGDLSVYWYQQSLDQGLQFLIQYYNGEERAKGNILERFSAQQFPDLHSELNLSSLELGDSALYFCASSVEAGLNQPQHFGDGTRLSIL.

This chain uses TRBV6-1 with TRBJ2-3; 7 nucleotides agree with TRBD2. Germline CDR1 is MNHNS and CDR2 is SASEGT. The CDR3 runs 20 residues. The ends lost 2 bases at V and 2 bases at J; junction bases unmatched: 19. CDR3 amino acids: CASSEWGGMVFPEYTDTQYF. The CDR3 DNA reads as TGTGCCAGCAGTGAATGGGGAGGGATGGTTTTCCCCGAATACACAGATACGCAGTATTTT.

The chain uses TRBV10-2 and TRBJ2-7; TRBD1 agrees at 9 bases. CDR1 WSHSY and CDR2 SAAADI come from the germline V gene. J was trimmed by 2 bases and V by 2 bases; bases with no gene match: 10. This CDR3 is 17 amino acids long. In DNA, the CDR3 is TGCGCCAGCAGTGAGCCAACGAGCGACAGGGGGGCCTACGAGCAGTACTTC. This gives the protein CASSEPTSDRGAYEQYF.

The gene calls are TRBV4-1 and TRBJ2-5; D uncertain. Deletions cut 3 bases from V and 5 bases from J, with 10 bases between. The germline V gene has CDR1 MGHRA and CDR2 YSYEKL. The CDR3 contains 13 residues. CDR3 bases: TGCGCCAGCAGCCAGGTGCTAGTTGAGACCCAGTACTTC. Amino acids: CASSQVLVETQYF.

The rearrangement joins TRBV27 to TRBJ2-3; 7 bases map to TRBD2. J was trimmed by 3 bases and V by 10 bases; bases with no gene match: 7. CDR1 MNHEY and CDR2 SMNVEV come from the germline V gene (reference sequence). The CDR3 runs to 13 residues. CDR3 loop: CATRDGRTDTQYF. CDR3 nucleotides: TGTGCCACCCGGGACGGGAGGACAGATACGCAGTATTTT.

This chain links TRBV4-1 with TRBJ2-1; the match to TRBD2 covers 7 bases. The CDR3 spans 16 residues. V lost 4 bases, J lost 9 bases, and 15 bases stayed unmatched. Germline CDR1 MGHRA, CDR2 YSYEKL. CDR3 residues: CASSRAGLVGSIEQFF. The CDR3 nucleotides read TGCGCCAGCAGCCGAGCTGGACTAGTGGGGTCCATTGAGCAGTTCTTC.